The clone carrying this T cell receptor (beta chain) was picked up one time. The data were obtained in a study of blood T cell repertoires in COVID-19. The protocol was immunoSEQ multiplex PCR, while the TCRdb copy is restricted to in-frame clones and leaves out a portion. Among around 200,000 clones listed, roughly nine tenths were seen once. This receptor was taken from a woman between 50 and 59 years old with acute or convalescent COVID-19. Source material: peripheral blood.

CDR3 sequence (DNA): TGTGCCATCAGCGAGACTAGCGGGAGAATTTACGAGCAGTACTTC. It specifies CAISETSGRIYEQYF. This chain uses TRBV10-3 with TRBJ2-7, with 12 positions matching TRBD2. The CDR3 loop spans 15 amino acids. Germline V gene sequence: CDR1 ENHRY, CDR2 SYGVKD. V trimming: 6 bases; J trimming: 4 bases; junction bases outside the gene matches: 7.